The subject of this entry is one T cell receptor (beta chain). What it binds is not known. These data originate in a study of graft-versus-host responses after intestinal transplantation. Study at large: Transplants were multivisceral, liver-intestinal, or isolated intestinal. After anti-thymocyte globulin induction, recipients took tacrolimus and steroids for around 3 years. General study findings and limits: Recipient marrow held GvH clones, some first seen in ileum or blood. Declines in HvG clones occurring early post-transplant were associated with peak circulating GvH clone levels.

J lost 4 bases, V lost 5 bases, and 12 bases had no gene match. This CDR3 has 17 amino acids. In germline, CDR1 is SEHNR, CDR2 FQNEAQ (reference sequence). Clones were read by immunoSEQ multiplex PCR, and TCRdb kept only the in-frame ones, dropping some. The sample holds approximately 32,000 clones, approximately 96% seen once. The TCR was taken from a human patient who received an intestinal transplant, so some T cells may come from the graft donor. Sequencing was performed on PBMCs, taken 16 days after intestinal transplant. The chain is built from TRBV7-9 and TRBJ2-7; 12 bases map to TRBD2. The CDR3 loop reads CASSPRLAGDPGYEQYF. CDR3 bases: TGTGCCAGCAGCCCACGACTAGCGGGAGACCCGGGGTACGAGCAGTACTTC.